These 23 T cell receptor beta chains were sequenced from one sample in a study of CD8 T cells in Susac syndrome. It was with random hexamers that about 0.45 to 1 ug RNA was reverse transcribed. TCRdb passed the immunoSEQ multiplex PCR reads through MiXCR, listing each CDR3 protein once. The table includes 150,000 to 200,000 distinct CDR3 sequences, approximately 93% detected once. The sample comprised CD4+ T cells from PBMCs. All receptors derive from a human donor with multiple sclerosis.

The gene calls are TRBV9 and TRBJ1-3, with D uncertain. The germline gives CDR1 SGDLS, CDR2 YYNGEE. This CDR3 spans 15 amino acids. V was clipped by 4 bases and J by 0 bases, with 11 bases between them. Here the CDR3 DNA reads TGTGCCAGCAGCTCCCAGGTCAGCTCTGGAAACACCATATATTTT. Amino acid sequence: CASSSQVSSGNTIYF.

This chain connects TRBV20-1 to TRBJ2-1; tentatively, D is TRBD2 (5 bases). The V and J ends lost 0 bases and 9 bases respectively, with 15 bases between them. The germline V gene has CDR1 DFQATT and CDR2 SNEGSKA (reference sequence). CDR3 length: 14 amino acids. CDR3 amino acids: CSAREGSPSSEQFF. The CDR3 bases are TGCAGTGCTAGAGAAGGGAGCCCGTCGAGTGAGCAGTTCTTC.

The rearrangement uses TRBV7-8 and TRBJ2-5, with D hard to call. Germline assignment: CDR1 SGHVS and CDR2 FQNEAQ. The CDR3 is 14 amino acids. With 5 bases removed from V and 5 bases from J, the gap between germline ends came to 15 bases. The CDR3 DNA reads TGTGCCAGCAGCCCACGCCGAAGTGGGGAGACCCAGTACTTC. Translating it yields CASSPRRSGETQYF. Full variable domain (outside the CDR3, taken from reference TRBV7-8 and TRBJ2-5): GAGVSQSPRYKVAKRGQDVALRCDPISGHVSLFWYQQALGQGPEFLTYFQNEAQLDKSGLPSDRFFAERPEGSVSTLKIQRTQQEDSAVYLCASSPRRSGETQYFGPGTRLLVL.

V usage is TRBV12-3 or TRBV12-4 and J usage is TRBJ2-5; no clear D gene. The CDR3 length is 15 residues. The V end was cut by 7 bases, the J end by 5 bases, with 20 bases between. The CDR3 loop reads CASKGQDGIQETQYF. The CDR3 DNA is TGTGCCAGCAAGGGCCAGGATGGAATTCAGGAGACCCAGTACTTC.

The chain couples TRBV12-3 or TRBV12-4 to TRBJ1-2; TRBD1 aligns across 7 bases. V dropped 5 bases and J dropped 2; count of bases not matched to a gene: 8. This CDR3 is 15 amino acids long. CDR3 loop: CASSPTQGRNYGYTF. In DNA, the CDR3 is TGTGCCAGCAGTCCTACACAGGGGAGGAACTATGGCTACACCTTC.

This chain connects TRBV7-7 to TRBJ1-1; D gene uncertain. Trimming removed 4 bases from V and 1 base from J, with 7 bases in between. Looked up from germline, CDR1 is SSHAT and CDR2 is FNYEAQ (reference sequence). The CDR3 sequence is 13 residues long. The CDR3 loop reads CASSYNRNTEAFF. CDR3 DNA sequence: TGTGCCAGCAGCTATAACCGGAACACTGAAGCTTTCTTT.

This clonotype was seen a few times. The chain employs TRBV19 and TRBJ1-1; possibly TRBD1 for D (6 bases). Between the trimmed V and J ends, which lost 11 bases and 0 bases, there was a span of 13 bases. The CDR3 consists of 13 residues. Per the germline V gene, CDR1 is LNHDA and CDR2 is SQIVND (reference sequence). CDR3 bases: TGTGCCGCAGGGGACCCGCTGAACACTGAAGCTTTCTTT. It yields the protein CAAGDPLNTEAFF.

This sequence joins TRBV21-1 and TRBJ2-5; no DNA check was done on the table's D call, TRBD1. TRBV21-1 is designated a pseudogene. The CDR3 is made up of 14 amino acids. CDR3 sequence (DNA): TGTGCCAGCGGACAGGGGATTGCCCAAGAGACCCAGTACTTC. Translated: CASGQGIAQETQYF.

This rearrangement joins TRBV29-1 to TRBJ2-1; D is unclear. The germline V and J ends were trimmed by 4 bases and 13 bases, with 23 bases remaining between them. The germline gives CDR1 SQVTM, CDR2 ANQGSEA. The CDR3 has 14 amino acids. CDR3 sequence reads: CSVGVGSPGLGQFF. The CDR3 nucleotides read TGCAGCGTTGGGGTTGGGTCGCCAGGCCTGGGCCAGTTCTTC.

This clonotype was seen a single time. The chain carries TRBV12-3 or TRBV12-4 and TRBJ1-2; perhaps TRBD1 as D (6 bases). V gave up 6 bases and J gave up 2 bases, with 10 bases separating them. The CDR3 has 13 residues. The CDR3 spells CASRTGANYGYTF. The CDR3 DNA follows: TGTGCCAGCAGGACGGGGGCCAACTATGGCTACACCTTC.

The CDR3 DNA is TGTGCCACCGGGACTAGCGGGAGTAATGAGCAGTTCTTC. Protein: CATGTSGSNEQFF. V and J are TRBV10-3 and TRBJ2-1; 14 bases fit TRBD2. Germline values: CDR1 ENHRY, CDR2 SYGVKD. The V segment lost 10 bases and the J segment 7 bases; nucleotides outside the gene matches: 3. The CDR3 has 13 amino acids.

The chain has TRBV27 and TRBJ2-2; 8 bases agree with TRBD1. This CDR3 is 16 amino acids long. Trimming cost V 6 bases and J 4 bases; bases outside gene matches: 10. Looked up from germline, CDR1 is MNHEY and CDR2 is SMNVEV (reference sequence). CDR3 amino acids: CASSPDRGDGTGELFF. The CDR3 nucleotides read TGTGCCAGCAGCCCCGACAGGGGCGATGGCACCGGGGAGCTGTTTTTT.

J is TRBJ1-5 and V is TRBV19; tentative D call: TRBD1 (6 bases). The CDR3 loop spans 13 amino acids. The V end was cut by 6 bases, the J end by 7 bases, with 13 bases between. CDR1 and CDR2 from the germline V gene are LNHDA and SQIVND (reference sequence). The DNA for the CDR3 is TGTGCCAGTAGGCGGGACAACCGGCAGCCCCAGCATTTT. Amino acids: CASRRDNRQPQHF.

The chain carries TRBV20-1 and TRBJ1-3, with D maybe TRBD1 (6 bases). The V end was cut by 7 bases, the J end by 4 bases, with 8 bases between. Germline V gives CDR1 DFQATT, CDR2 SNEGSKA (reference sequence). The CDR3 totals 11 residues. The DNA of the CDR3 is TGCAGTGGGGGGGCGGGAAACACCATATATTTT. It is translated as CSGGAGNTIYF.

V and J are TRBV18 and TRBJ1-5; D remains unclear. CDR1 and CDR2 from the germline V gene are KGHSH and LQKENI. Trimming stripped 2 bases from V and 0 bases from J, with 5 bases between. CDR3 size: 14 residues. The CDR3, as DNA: TGTGCCAGCTCACCATCGAATAGCAATCAGCCCCAGCATTTT. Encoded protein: CASSPSNSNQPQHF.

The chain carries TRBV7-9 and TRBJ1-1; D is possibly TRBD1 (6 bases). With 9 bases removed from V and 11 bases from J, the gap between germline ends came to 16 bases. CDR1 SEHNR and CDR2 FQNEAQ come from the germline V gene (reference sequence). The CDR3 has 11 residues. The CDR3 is CASGRGGSAFF. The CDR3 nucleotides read TGTGCCAGTGGGAGGGGGGGGTCGGCTTTCTTT.

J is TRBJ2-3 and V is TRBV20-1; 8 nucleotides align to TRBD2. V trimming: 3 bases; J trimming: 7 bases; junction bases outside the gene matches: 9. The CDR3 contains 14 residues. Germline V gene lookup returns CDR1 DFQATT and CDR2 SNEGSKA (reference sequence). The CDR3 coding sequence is TGCAGTGCTAGGGCCAGCGGGAGTAGAAATACGCAGTATTTT. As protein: CSARASGSRNTQYF.

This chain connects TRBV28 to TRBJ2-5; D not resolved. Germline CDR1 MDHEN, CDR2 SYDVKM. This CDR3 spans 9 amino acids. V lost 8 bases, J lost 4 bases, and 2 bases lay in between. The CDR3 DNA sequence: TGTGCCAGCCGAGAGACCCAGTACTTC. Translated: CASRETQYF.

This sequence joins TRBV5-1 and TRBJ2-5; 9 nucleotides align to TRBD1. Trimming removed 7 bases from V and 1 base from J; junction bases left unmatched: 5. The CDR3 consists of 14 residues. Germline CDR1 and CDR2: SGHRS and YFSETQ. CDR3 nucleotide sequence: TGCGCCAGCGCCCCGGGACAGGGCCAAGAGACCCAGTACTTC. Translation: CASAPGQGQETQYF.

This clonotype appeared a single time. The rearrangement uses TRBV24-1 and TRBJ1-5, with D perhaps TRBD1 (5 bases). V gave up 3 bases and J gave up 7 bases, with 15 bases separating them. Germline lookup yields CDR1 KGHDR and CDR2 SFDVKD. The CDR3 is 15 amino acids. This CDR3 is CATSDARTSRQPQHF. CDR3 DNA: TGTGCCACCAGTGATGCCAGGACATCACGCCAGCCCCAGCATTTT.

The chain's CDR3 is CASSLDGLQYF. The CDR3 region has the DNA TGTGCCAGCAGCCTAGACGGTTTGCAGTACTTC. The chain combines TRBV7-6 with TRBJ2-7; no definite D call. Germline CDR1 reads SGHVS; CDR2 reads FNYEAQ. V was trimmed by 5 bases and J by 9 bases, leaving 11 bases between them. This CDR3 comprises 11 residues.

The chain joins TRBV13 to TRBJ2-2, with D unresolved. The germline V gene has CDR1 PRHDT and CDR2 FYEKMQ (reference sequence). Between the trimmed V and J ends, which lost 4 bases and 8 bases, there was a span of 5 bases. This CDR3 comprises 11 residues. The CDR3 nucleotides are TGTGCCAGCAGCTCCCTTGGGGAGCTGTTTTTT. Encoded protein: CASSSLGELFF.

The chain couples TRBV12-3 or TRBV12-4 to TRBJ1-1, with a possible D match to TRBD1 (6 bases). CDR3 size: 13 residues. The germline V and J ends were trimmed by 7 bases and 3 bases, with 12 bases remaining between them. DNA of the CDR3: TGTGCCAGCAATCCACAGGGTTACACTGAAGCTTTCTTT. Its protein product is CASNPQGYTEAFF.